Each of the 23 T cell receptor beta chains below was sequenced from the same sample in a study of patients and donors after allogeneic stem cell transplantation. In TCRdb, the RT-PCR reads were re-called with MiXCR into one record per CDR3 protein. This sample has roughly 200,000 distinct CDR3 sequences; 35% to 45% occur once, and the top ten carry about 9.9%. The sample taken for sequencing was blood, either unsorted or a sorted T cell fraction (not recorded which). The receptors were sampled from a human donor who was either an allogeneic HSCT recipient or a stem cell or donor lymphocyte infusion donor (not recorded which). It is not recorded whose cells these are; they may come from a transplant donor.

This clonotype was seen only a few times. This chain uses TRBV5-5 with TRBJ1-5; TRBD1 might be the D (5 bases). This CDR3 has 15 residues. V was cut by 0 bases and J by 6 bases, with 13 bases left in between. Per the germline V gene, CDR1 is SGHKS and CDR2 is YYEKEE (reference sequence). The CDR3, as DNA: TGTGCCAGCAGCTTGGTTCCAGGGTATAGTCAGCCCCAGCATTTT. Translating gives CASSLVPGYSQPQHF.

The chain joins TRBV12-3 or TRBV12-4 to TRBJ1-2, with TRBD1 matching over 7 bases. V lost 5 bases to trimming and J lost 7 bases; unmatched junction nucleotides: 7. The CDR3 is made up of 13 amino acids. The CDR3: CASSRGTDGGYTF. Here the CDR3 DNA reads TGTGCCAGCAGTCGCGGGACAGATGGTGGCTACACCTTC.

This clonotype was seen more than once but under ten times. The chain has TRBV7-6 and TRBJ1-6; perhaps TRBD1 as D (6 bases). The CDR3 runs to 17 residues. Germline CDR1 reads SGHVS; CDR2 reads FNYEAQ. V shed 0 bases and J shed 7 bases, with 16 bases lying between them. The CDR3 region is CASSLAGGGMGNSPLHF. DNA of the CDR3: TGTGCCAGCAGCTTAGCCGGAGGGGGAATGGGAAATTCACCCCTCCACTTT. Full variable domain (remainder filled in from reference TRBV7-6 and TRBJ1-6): GAGVSQSPRYKVTKRGQDVALRCDPISGHVSLYWYRQALGQGPEFLTYFNYEAQQDKSGLPNDRFSAERPEGSISTLTIQRTEQRDSAMYRCASSLAGGGMGNSPLHFGNGTRLTVT.

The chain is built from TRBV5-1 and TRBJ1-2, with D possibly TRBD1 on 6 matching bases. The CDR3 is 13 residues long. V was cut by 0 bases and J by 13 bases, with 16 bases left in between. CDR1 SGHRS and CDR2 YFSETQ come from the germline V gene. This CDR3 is CASSLGGRGSPTF. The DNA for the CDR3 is TGCGCCAGCAGCTTGGGCGGCAGGGGCTCCCCCACCTTC.

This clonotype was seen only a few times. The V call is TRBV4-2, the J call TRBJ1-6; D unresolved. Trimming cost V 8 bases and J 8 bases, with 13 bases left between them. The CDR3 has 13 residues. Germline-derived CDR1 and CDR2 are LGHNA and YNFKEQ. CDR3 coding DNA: TGTGCCAGCGGAGGGTGGAAGGATTCACCCCTCCACTTT. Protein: CASGGWKDSPLHF.

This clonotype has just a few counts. The CDR3: CSVEDQAGDPYEQYF. As DNA, the CDR3 is TGCAGCGTTGAAGATCAGGCGGGGGACCCCTACGAGCAGTACTTC. The chain joins TRBV29-1 to TRBJ2-7; 7 nucleotides match TRBD2. The V gene end was trimmed by 0 bases and the J gene end by 2 bases; junction bases not matched to a gene: 7. CDR3 length: 15 amino acids. Germline-derived CDR1 and CDR2 are SQVTM and ANQGSEA.

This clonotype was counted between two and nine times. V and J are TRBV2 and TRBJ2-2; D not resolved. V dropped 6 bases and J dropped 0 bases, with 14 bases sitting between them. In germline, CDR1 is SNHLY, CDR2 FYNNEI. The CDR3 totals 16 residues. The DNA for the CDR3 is TGTGCCAGCAGAGGAACAGTCTATGCGAACACCGGGGAGCTGTTTTTT. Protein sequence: CASRGTVYANTGELFF.

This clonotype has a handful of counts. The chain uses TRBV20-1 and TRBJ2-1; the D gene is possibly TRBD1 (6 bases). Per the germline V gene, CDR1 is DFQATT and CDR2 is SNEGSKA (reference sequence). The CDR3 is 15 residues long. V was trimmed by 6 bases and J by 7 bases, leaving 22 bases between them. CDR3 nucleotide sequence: TGCAGTGCGCTCATGATTTACAGGGCCTCTAATGAGCAGTTCTTC. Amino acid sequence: CSALMIYRASNEQFF.

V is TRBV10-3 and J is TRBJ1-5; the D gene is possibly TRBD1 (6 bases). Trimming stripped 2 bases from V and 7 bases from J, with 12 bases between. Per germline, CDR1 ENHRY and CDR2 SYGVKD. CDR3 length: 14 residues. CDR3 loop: CAISEGTKLQPQHF. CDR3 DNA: TGTGCCATCAGTGAGGGGACAAAGTTACAGCCCCAGCATTTT.

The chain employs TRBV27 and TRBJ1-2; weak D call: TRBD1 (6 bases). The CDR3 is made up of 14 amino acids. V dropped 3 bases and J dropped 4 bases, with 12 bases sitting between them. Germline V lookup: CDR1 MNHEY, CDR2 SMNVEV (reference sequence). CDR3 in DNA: TGTGCCAGCAGTTTGTCAGAACAGGGCTATGGCTACACCTTC. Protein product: CASSLSEQGYGYTF.

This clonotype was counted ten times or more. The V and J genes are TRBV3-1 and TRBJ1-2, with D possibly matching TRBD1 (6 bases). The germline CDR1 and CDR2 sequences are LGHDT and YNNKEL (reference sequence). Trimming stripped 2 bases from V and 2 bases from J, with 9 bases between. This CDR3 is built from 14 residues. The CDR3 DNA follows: TGTGCCAGCAGCCAACGGGACACCAACTATGGCTACACCTTC. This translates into CASSQRDTNYGYTF. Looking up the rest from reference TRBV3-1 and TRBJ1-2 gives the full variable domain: DTAVSQTPKYLVTQMGNDKSIKCEQNLGHDTMYWYKQDSKKFLKIMFSYNNKELIINETVPNRFSPKSPDKAHLNLHINSLELGDSAVYFCASSQRDTNYGYTFGSGTRLTVV.

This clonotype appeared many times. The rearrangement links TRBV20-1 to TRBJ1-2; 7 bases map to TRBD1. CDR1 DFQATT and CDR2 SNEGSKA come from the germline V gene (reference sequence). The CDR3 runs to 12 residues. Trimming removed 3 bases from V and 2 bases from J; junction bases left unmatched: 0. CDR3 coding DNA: TGCAGTGCTAGGACAGGGAACTATGGCTACACCTTC. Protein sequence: CSARTGNYGYTF.

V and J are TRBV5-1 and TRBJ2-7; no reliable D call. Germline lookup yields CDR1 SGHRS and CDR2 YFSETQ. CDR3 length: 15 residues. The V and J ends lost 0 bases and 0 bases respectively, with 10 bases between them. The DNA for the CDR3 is TGCGCCAGCAGCTTGGCCAGACCGAGCTCCTACGAGCAGTACTTC. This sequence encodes CASSLARPSSYEQYF.

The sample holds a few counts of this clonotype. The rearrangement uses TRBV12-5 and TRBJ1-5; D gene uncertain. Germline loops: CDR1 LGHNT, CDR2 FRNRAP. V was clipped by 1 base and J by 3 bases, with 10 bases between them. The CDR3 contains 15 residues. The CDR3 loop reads CASGLDIGLNQPQHF. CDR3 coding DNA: TGTGCTAGTGGTTTGGACATAGGCCTCAATCAGCCCCAGCATTTT.

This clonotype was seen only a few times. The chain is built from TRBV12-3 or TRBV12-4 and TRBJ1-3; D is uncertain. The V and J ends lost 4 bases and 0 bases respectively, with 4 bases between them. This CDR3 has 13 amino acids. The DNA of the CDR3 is TGTGCCAGCAGTTCTAACTCTGGAAACACCATATATTTT. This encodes CASSSNSGNTIYF.

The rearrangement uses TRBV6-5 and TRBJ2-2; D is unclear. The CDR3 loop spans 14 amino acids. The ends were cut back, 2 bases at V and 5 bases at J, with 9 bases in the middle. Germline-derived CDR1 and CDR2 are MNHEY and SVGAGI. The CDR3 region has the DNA TGTGCCAGCAGTTACCACAGTCTAACCGGGGAGCTGTTTTTT. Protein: CASSYHSLTGELFF.

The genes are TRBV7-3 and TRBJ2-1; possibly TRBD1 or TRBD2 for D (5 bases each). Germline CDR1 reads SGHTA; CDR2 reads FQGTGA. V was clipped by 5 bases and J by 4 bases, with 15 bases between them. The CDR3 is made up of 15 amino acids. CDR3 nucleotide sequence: TGTGCCAGCAGCCTCCAGGGAGCCTCATACAATGAGCAGTTCTTC. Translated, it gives CASSLQGASYNEQFF.

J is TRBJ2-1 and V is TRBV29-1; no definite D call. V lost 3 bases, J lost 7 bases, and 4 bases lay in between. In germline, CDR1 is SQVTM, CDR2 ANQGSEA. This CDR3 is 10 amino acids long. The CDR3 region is CSVDVNEQFF. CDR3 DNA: TGCAGCGTTGATGTAAATGAGCAGTTCTTC.

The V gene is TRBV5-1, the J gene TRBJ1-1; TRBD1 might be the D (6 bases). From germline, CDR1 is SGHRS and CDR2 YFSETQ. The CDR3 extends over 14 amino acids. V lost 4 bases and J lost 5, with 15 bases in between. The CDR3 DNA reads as TGCGCCAGCAGCCTCCGACAGGATCCGACTGAAGCTTTCTTT. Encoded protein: CASSLRQDPTEAFF. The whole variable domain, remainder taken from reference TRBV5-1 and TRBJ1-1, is KAGVTQTPRYLIKTRGQQVTLSCSPISGHRSVSWYQQTPGQGLQFLFEYFSETQRNKGNFPGRFSGRQFSNSRSEMNVSTLELGDSALYLCASSLRQDPTEAFFGQGTRLTVV.

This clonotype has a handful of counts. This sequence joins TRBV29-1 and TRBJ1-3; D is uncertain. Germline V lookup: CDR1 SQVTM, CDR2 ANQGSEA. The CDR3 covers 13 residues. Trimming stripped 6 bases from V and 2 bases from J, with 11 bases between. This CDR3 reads CSVQHGAGNTIYF. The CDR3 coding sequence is TGCAGCGTACAACACGGAGCTGGAAACACCATATATTTT. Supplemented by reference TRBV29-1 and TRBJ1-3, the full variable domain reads SAVISQKPSRDICQRGTSLTIQCQVDSQVTMMFWYRQQPGQSLTLIATANQGSEATYESGFVIDKFPISRPNLTFSTLTVSNMSPEDSSIYLCSVQHGAGNTIYFGEGSWLTVV.

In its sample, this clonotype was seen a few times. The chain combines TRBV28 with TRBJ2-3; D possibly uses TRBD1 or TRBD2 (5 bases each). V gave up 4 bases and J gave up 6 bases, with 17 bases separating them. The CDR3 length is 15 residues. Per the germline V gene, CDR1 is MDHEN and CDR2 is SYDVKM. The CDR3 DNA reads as TGTGCCAGCAGTTCCGGACCCTCAGGGACGGATACGCAGTATTTT. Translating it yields CASSSGPSGTDTQYF.

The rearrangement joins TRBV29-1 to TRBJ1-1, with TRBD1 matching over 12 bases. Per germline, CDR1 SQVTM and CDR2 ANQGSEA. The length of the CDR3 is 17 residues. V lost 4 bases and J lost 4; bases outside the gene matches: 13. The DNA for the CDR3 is TGCAGCGTTGCCTCATTCCGGGACAGGGGGCGAGGCACTGAAGCTTTCTTT. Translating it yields CSVASFRDRGRGTEAFF.

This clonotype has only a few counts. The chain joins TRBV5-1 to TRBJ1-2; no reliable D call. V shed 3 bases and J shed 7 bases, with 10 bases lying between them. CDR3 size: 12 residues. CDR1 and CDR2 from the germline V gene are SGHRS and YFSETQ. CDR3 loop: CASSSQAGGYTF. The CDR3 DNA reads TGCGCCAGCAGCTCCCAGGCGGGTGGCTACACCTTC.